This T cell receptor (beta chain) originates from a study of OX40 agonist ivuxolimab in advanced cancers. The CDR3 runs to 11 residues. The germline V and J ends were trimmed by 7 bases and 10 bases, with 14 bases remaining between them. Germline values: CDR1 MNHNS, CDR2 SASEGT. The data were produced by immunoSEQ multiplex PCR, yet TCRdb's version contains in-frame clones alone and is incomplete. Counted here are some 66,000 clones, 75% to 90% occurring once; the ten biggest clones make up 2% to 2.5%. The TCR comes from an adult with an advanced solid tumor such as melanoma, head and neck, liver or kidney cancer. The material was CD4+ or CD8+ T cells sorted from blood, obtained in a trial of the OX40 agonist ivuxolimab. This sequence joins TRBV6-1 and TRBJ2-7; weak D call: TRBD1 (6 bases). This CDR3 is CASKQGSGQYF. The DNA for the CDR3 is TGTGCCAGCAAACAGGGTTCGGGACAGTACTTC.